This passage covers 3 T cell receptor beta chains from one sample sequenced in a study of blood T cell repertoires in COVID-19. Libraries were prepared by immunoSEQ multiplex PCR; TCRdb keeps only in-frame clonotypes and omits some of them. The sample records fewer than 150,000 clones, around four fifths being singletons. The sample taken for sequencing was peripheral blood. The receptors originated from an elderly man with acute or convalescent COVID-19.

The V and J genes are TRBV30 and TRBJ1-4; TRBD1 aligns across 8 bases. The germline V gene encodes CDR1 GTSNPN and CDR2 SVGIG (reference sequence). The CDR3 is 13 residues long. V lost 4 bases and J lost 7; bases outside the gene matches: 5. CDR3 region: CAWKDRGGEKLFF. In DNA form, the CDR3 reads TGTGCCTGGAAAGACAGGGGAGGTGAAAAACTGTTTTTT. Drawing the rest from reference TRBV30 and TRBJ1-4, the complete variable domain is SQTIHQWPATLVQPVGSPLSLECTVEGTSNPNLYWYRQAAGRGLQLLFYSVGIGQISSEVPQNLSASRPQDRQFILSSKKLLLSDSGFYLCAWKDRGGEKLFFGSGTQLSVL.

The chain combines TRBV5-4 with TRBJ2-7; 7 bases agree with TRBD1. V shed 5 bases, J shed 1 base, and the junction held 3 bases outside the gene matches. Germline V gives CDR1 SGHNT, CDR2 YYREEE (reference sequence). This CDR3 has 13 amino acids. CDR3 sequence reads: CASRKGASYEQYF. In DNA form, the CDR3 reads TGTGCCAGCAGAAAGGGGGCTTCCTACGAGCAGTACTTC.

The table lists this clone with a few counts. The chain has TRBV19 and TRBJ1-5; 7 bases match TRBD1. The CDR3 is 16 amino acids. CDR1 is LNHDA, CDR2 SQIVND, per germline (reference sequence). The trim removed 5 bases at V and 0 bases at J, leaving 7 bases unmatched. The CDR3 DNA reads TGTGCCAGTAGTCAAACGGGGACAGTTAGCAATCAGCCCCAGCATTTT. Its translation: CASSQTGTVSNQPQHF.